The following is a TCR beta chain sequence with its context. The data stem from a study of blood T cell repertoires in COVID-19. Study-level information: Material from acute and convalescent COVID-19 was sourced from the United States, Italy and Spain. PBMCs, B-cell-depleted T cells, or T cells were the source of the cDNA or gDNA that made up the material.

Germline V gene sequence: CDR1 SEHNR, CDR2 FQNEAQ (reference sequence). V lost 1 base to trimming and J lost 0 bases; unmatched junction nucleotides: 8. CDR3 length: 17 residues. In the authors' workflow: The assay estimated nucleated cells by amplifying reference gene primers. Clones were sequenced by immunoSEQ multiplex PCR, and TCRdb holds only the in-frame ones, with some missing. V and J calls and clone size follow that table, whereas D and trimming were derived from the DNA. The sample shows fewer than 250,000 clones, approximately 90% of them seen only once. The J gene is TRBJ1-1, the V gene TRBV7-9; 7 bases agree with TRBD1. This clonotype was obtained from a man younger than 45 with COVID-19, enrolled during active disease. The source material was peripheral blood. The DNA for the CDR3 is TGTGCCAGCAGCTTAGGACAGGGAACTTATATGAACACTGAAGCTTTCTTT. It is translated as CASSLGQGTYMNTEAFF.